This TCR beta chain was profiled in a study of blood T cell repertoires in COVID-19. V gave up 4 bases and J gave up 6 bases, with 17 bases separating them. This CDR3 is built from 15 residues. Germline CDR1 is SGHNT and CDR2 is YYREEE (reference sequence). Original processing methods: Scientists estimated how many nucleated cells there were by amplifying reference gene primers. TCRdb's copy holds only in-frame clones and misses some; the assay was immunoSEQ multiplex PCR. Clone size and V and J calls were adopted from that table, with D and trimming inferred from the DNA. The sample has approximately 98,000 clones; more than 75% are singletons. The table lists this clone with a count of one.

Material: peripheral blood. This receptor was taken from an elderly man with acute or convalescent COVID-19. The chain uses TRBV5-4 and TRBJ2-1, with a tentative D call TRBD2 (6 bases). The CDR3 is CASSPRDGGSNEQFF. The CDR3, as DNA: TGTGCCAGCAGCCCCCGGGACGGAGGGAGCAATGAGCAGTTCTTC.